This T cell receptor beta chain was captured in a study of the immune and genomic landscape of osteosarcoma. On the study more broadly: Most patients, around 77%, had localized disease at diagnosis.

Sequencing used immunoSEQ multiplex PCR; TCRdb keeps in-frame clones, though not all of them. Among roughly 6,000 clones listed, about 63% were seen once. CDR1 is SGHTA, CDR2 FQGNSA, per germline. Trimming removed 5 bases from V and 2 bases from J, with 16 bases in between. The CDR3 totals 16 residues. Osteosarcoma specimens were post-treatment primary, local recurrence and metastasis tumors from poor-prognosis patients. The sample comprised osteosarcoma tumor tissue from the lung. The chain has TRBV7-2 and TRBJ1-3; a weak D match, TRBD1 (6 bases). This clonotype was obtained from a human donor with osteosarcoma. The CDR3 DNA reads TGTGCCAGCAGCCCAGGAGGGGGATCGGCTGGAAACACCATATATTTT. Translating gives CASSPGGGSAGNTIYF.